This T cell receptor (beta chain) originates from a study of naive and memory T cell subsets. Study-level findings and limits: From naive to CM, EM and EMRA, diversity decreased and Gini increased. Over 95% of naive TCR sequences appeared only once, unlike memory subsets.

The beta constant-region primer was an equimolar mix of two oligonucleotides covering TRBC1 and TRBC2. An oligonucleotide with the SP2 primer and a 12-nucleotide UMI was ligated to the cDNA 3' end. TCRdb reprocessed the UMI-ligation and nested PCR reads via MiXCR and lists one record per CDR3 protein. The sample includes about 90,000 distinct CDR3 sequences, 6% to 7.5% seen only once; the top ten take 1.6%. Alpha and beta libraries were amplified separately from the second PCR onward. In its sample, this clonotype was seen many times. Its antigen remains unknown. This CDR3 is 15 amino acids long. V shed 0 bases and J shed 0 bases, with 11 bases lying between them. Germline V gene data show CDR1 as DFQATT and CDR2 as SNEGSKA (reference sequence).

Sequenced: central memory CD4+ T cells from blood. The clonotype comes from a human donor in good health. V gene TRBV20-1 combines with J gene TRBJ1-2; D gene uncertain. The CDR3 nucleotides read TGCAGTGCTAGAGATTCGATAGGAGCTAACTATGGCTACACCTTC. Protein: CSARDSIGANYGYTF.